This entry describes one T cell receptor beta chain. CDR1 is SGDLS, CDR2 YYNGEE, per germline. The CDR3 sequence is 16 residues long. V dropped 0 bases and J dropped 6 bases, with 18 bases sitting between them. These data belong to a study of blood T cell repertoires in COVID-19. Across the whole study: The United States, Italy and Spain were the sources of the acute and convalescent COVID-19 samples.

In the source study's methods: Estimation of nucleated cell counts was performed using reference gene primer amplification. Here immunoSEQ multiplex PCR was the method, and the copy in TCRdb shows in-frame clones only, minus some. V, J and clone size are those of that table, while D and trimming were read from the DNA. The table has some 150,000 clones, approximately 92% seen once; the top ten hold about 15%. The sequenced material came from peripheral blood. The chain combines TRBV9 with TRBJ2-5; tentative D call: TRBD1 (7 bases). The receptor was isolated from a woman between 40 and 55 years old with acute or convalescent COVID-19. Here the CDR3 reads CASSVGAAQGGKTQYF. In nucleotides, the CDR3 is TGTGCCAGCAGCGTAGGTGCCGCCCAGGGGGGAAAGACCCAGTACTTC.